The text below deals with one TCR beta chain. Other DNA variants within this sample encode the same CDR3. Germline V gene lookup returns CDR1 SEHNR and CDR2 FQNEAQ (reference sequence). This CDR3 is built from 14 residues. The V end was cut by 1 base, the J end by 5 bases, with 8 bases between. This specimen comes from a study of shared clonotypes between healthy human individuals. The repertoire was sequenced with immunoSEQ multiplex PCR; TCRdb's copy has only in-frame clones and lacks some. The sample carries around 2.5 million clones, over 85% recorded once. The J gene is TRBJ1-4, the V gene TRBV7-9; TRBD1 is a possible D gene (5 bases). The sequence derives from a man between 18 and 35 years old in good health. Some clones in this sample may be carry-over from other donors' samples. Source material: naive CD4+ T cells from PBMCs. As to subset: CD45RA+ positively selected. CDR3 nucleotide sequence: TGTGCCAGCAGCTTAGGGGGGACGAATGAAAAACTGTTTTTT. Translating it yields CASSLGGTNEKLFF. Drawing the rest from reference TRBV7-9 and TRBJ1-4, the complete variable domain is DTGVSQNPRHKITKRGQNVTFRCDPISEHNRLYWYRQTLGQGPEFLTYFQNEAQLEKSRLLSDRFSAERPKGSFSTLEIQRTEQGDSAMYLCASSLGGTNEKLFFGSGTQLSVL.